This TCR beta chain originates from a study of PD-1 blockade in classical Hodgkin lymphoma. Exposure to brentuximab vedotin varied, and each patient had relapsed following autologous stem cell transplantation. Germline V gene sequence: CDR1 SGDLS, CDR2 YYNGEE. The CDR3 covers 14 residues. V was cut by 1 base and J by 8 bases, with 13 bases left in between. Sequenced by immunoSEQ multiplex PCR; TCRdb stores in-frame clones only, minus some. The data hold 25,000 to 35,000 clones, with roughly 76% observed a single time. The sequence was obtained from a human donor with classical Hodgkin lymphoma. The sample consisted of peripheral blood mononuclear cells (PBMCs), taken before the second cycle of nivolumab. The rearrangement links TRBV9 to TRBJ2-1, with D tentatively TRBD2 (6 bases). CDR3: CASSVWGELDEQFF. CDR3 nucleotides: TGTGCCAGCAGCGTATGGGGGGAACTTGATGAGCAGTTCTTC.